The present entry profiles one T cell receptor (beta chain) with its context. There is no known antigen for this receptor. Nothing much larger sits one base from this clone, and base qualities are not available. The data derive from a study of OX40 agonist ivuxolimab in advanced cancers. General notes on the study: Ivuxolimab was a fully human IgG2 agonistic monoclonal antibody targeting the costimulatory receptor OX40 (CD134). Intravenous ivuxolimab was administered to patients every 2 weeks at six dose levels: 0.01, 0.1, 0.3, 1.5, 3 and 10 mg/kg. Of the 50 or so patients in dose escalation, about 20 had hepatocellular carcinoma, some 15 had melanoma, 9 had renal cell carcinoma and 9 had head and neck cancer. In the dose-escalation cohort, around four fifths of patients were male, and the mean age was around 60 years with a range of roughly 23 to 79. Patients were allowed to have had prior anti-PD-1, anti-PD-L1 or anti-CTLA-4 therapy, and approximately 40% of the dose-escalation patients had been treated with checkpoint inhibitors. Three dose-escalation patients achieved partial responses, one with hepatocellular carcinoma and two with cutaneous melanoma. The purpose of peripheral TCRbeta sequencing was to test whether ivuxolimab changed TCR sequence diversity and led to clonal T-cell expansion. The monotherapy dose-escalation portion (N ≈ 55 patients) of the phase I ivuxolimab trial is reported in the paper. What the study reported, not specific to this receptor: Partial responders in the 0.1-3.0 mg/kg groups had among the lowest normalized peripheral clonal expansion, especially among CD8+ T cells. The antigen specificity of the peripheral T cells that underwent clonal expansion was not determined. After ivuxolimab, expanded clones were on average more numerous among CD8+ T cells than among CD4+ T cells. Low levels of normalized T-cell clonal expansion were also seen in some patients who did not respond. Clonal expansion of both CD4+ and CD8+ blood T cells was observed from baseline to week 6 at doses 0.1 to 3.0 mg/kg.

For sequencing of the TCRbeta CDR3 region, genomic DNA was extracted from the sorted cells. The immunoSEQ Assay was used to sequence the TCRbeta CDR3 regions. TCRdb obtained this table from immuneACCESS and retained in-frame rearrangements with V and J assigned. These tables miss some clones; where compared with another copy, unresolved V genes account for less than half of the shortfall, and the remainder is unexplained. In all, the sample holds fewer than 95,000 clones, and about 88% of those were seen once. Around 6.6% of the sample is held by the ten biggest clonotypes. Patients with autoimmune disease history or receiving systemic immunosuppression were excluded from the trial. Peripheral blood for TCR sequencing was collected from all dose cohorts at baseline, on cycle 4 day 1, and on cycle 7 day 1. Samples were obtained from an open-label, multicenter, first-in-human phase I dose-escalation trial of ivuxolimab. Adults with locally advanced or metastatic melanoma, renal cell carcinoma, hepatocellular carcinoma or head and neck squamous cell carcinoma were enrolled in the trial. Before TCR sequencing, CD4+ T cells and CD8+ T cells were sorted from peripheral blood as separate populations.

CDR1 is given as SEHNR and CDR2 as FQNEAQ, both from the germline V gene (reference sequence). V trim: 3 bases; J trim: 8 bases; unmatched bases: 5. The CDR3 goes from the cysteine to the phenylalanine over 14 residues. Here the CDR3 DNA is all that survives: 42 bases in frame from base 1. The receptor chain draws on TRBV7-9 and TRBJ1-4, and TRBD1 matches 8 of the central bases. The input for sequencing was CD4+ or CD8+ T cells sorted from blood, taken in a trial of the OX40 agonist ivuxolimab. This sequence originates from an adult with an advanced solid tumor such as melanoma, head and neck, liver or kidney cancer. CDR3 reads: CASSLTGVEEKLFF. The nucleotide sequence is TGTGCCAGCAGCTTGACAGGGGTAGAAGAAAAACTGTTTTTT.